This T cell receptor (beta chain) was obtained from a study of regulatory T cells in long-lasting Graves disease (TCRdb year 2021). For context, the study as a whole: To count as having persistent Graves' disease, a patient had to have received antithyroid drug treatment for over 5 years with TSH receptor autoantibodies remaining persistently positive. Persistent Graves' disease patients were compared with newly diagnosed Graves' disease patients by peripheral blood TCR sequencing and RNA sequencing. The study was registered as a clinical trial and conducted in China. A total of about 35 samples underwent TCR sequencing, from roughly 13 patients with persistent Graves' disease and approximately 20 patients with newly diagnosed Graves' disease. In the clinical cohort, patients with persistent Graves' disease had used antithyroid drugs for an average of around 10 years. Points the paper makes about the study in general: Compared with newly diagnosed patients, patients with persistent Graves' disease had lower TCR Shannon entropy and fewer highly expanded clones, which suggests clonal expansion. Persistent disease showed preferential use of TRBV28, TRBJ1-2 and TRBJ2-5, whereas newly diagnosed disease favored TRBV20-1 and TRBJ2-1. The study examined only peripheral blood because the primary lesion, thyroid tissue, could not be accessed. As a limitation, the authors acknowledged that the small sample size may reduce accuracy. Sequencing and analysis were restricted to the TCR beta chain. More public clonotypes were shared among persistent patients (about 2,800) than among newly diagnosed patients (966).

The sample's time point, from its label and the paper: persistent/refractory GD, antithyroid drugs over 5 years with positive TRAb. RNA was extracted from PBMCs in TRIzol for both TCR sequencing and RNA sequencing. The diagnosis of Graves' disease was made according to American Thyroid Association guidelines. The patients came from an endocrinology department in Xi'an, China. Each patient gave about 8.1 milliliters of peripheral blood, collected in an EDTA anticoagulant tube. Ficoll Paque Plus density gradient separation was used to isolate PBMCs, and no further T cell sorting was performed. RNA quality was checked with an Agilent 2100 Bioanalyzer and agarose gel, and concentration with a NanoDrop 2000. Libraries were constructed by multiplex PCR. Sequencing took place on an Illumina HiSeq 4000. TCR beta libraries were built with iRepertoire HTBI primers and Arm-PCR amplification of CDR3 regions. PCR products were gel purified before sequencing. The authors' pipeline ran thus. Across samples, about 64 TRBV and 13 to 15 TRBJ segments were identified and used for gene usage analysis of CDR3 amino acid clonotypes. COPE and FqMerger were used to merge filtered high-quality paired reads into contigs. Contigs were aligned with BLAST to IMGT TRBV, TRBD and TRBJ reference genes, and CDR3 was defined per IMGT. Any clonotype with a frequency above 0.1% was classified as a highly expanded clone. Shannon entropy was used to measure repertoire diversity, and the Gini coefficient was used to measure V-J evenness. A clonotype was considered public if more than one individual shared it. TCRdb reran the public reads through fastp at Q25 and MiXCR, keeping productive beta chains. Each CDR3 protein appears once, grouped with its most common genes and DNA. The V and J calls here are based on TCRdb, not the publication. The sample records approximately 350,000 distinct CDR3 sequences, 20% to 25% of which are singletons. Together, the top ten hold approximately 30% of the sample.

The CDR3 has 13 amino acids, counting the end cysteine and phenylalanine. CDR3 DNA only is kept here, 39 bases in frame from base 1. Trimming costs V 6 bases and J 7 bases, and their ends lie 16 bases apart. CDR1 and CDR2, per the germline V gene, are MNHNS and SASEGT. This clonotype has at least ten counts. The specificity of this receptor is unknown. No per-base quality is available; no much larger clone lies one base away. The V and J segments used are TRBV6-1 and TRBJ2-7; the D gene is unclear. The clonotype was recovered from a woman aged 40-49 years with Graves disease. Donor details come from another sample of the same person, matched by shared clones. The specimen comprised peripheral blood mononuclear cells (PBMCs), sampled when the disease was refractory, from a patient treated with antithyroid drugs. The CDR3 protein is CASSRLSPWEQYF. The bases read TGTGCCAGCAGCCGTTTGTCACCGTGGGAGCAGTACTTC.